The clone carrying this T cell receptor beta chain was seen more than once but under ten times. The antigen remains unidentified. These data are taken from a study of post-analysis software for immune sequencing data. Study background: Patients had relapsing-remitting, secondary progressive or progressive-relapsing multiple sclerosis; some lacked subtype. Broader study findings: Among multiple sclerosis patients, normalized Chao1 diversity was significantly below that of controls. Higher frequency in patients than in controls was seen for about five TRBV segments, with TRBV5-6, TRBV5-1 and TRBV20-1 among them.

The germline CDR1 and CDR2 sequences are ENHRY and SYGVKD. CDR3 length: 13 residues. V shed 10 bases and J shed 4 bases, with 17 bases lying between them. Unique molecular identifiers had been added to the TCR beta cDNA libraries. Researchers reported 400,000 to 550,000 cDNA molecules coming from 1 to 10 million T cells. TCRdb called the PCR reads again in MiXCR, with one record for every CDR3 protein. The sample records hundreds of thousands of distinct CDR3 sequences, 55% to 60% being singletons. This TCR derives from a girl aged 2 to 10 with multiple sclerosis. This rearrangement joins TRBV10-3 to TRBJ2-7; the D gene is possibly TRBD1 (5 bases). What was sequenced was blood. The CDR3 reads CATKTNTGYEQYF. Written as DNA, the CDR3 is TGTGCCACCAAAACCAATACAGGATACGAGCAGTACTTC.